The 31 T cell receptor beta chains given below trace back to one sample, sequenced in a study of blood T cell repertoires in COVID-19 (dated by TCRdb to the early 2020s). The method behind the library was the immunoSEQ multiplex PCR assay. The source is immuneACCESS, and TCRdb retained only in-frame sequences with V and J called. Part of the clones is not carried over; for the studies checked, unresolved V genes explain less than half of this, and the remainder is unexplained. This sample holds some 130,000 clones; around 80% were observed only once. The ten top clones hold approximately 6% of the sample. Material for sequencing was PBMCs or T cells enriched from blood (not recorded which). The receptor set was obtained from a woman between 50 and 59 years old who had recovered from COVID-19.

In this sample, this clone turned up a few times. The V call is TRBV10-2, the J call TRBJ1-6, with D hard to call. The V end lost 1 base, the J end lost 6 bases, and 7 bases lay between the germline ends. CDR1 and CDR2 (germline): WSHSY, SAAADI. The CDR3 has 14 residues. The CDR3 DNA follows: TGCGCCAGCAGTGAGTACCCAGTTAATTCACCCCTCCACTTT. Amino acid sequence: CASSEYPVNSPLHF.

In its sample, this clone was seen a few times. The V and J genes are TRBV5-5 and TRBJ2-2, with TRBD1 matching over 8 bases. Per germline, CDR1 SGHKS and CDR2 YYEKEE (reference sequence). Trimming at V came to 0 bases and at J to 6 bases, leaving 7 bases not matched to a gene. This CDR3 is 16 amino acids long. The CDR3, as DNA: TGTGCCAGCAGCTTGGCCTGGACAGGGCGGGCCGGGGAGCTGTTTTTT. As protein: CASSLAWTGRAGELFF.

The chain is built from TRBV6-5 and TRBJ1-1; 10 bases are shared with TRBD1. Germline V gives CDR1 MNHEY, CDR2 SVGAGI. CDR3 size: 15 residues. Trimming removed 6 bases from V and 4 bases from J; junction bases left unmatched: 8. The CDR3 DNA is TGTGCCAGCAGACTCGACAGGGGGCAGGGCACTGAAGCTTTCTTT. Translation gives CASRLDRGQGTEAFF.

In its sample, this clone was seen a few times. V usage is TRBV5-6 and J usage is TRBJ2-7; perhaps TRBD1 as D (6 bases). With 6 bases removed from V and 2 bases from J, the gap between germline ends came to 9 bases. Germline V gene sequence: CDR1 SGHDT, CDR2 YYEEEE. This CDR3 region has 12 residues. The CDR3 nucleotides are TGTGCCAGCACCCGGGACACCTACGAGCAGTACTTC. This translates into CASTRDTYEQYF. The full variable domain, rest sourced from reference TRBV5-6 and TRBJ2-7, is DAGVTQSPTHLIKTRGQQVTLRCSPKSGHDTVSWYQQALGQGPQFIFQYYEEEERQRGNFPDRFSGHQFPNYSSELNVNALLLGDSALYLCASTRDTYEQYFGPGTRLTVT.

This chain links TRBV28 with TRBJ1-3, with D unresolved. The CDR3 is 11 residues long. Germline V CDR1 and CDR2: MDHEN, SYDVKM. V dropped 9 bases and J dropped 3 bases, with 6 bases sitting between them. The CDR3 DNA is TGTGCCAGTAACGGTGGAAACACCATATATTTT. Residues: CASNGGNTIYF.

The J gene is TRBJ1-1, the V gene TRBV5-6; D ambiguous. CDR3 size: 11 residues. Germline CDR1 reads SGHDT; CDR2 reads YYEEEE. V lost 2 bases and J 4 bases, leaving 3 bases between the germline ends. This CDR3 is CASSFSTEAFF. CDR3 bases: TGTGCCAGCAGCTTTAGCACTGAAGCTTTCTTT.

The rearrangement uses TRBV19 and TRBJ1-1, with TRBD1 as a possible D gene (5 bases). The germline gives CDR1 LNHDA, CDR2 SQIVND (reference sequence). The CDR3 has 14 residues. V lost 7 bases and J 3 bases, leaving 15 bases between the germline ends. This chain's CDR3 is CASTPWGRDTEAFF. CDR3 sequence (DNA): TGTGCCAGTACCCCCTGGGGCCGCGACACTGAAGCTTTCTTT.

The chain links TRBV14 to TRBJ2-3, with 7 bases fitting TRBD1. With V trimmed by 1 base and J by 2 bases, 3 bases remained unmatched. Looked up from germline, CDR1 is SGHDN and CDR2 is FVKESK. The CDR3 sequence is 15 residues long. CDR3 DNA: TGTGCCAGCAGCCAAGTTGACAGGGTCACAGATACGCAGTATTTT. Its protein is CASSQVDRVTDTQYF.

The chain links TRBV6-7 to TRBJ2-7; D is unclear. TRBV6-7 is flagged as an ORF with uncertain function. Trimming removed 0 bases at V and 4 bases at J, with 13 bases between. The CDR3 is 15 residues long. The CDR3 sequence: CASSYSLPRGYEQYV. CDR3 nucleotides: TGTGCCAGCAGTTACTCCCTCCCCCGAGGTTACGAGCAGTACGTC.

The chain is built from TRBV28 and TRBJ1-2, with D maybe TRBD1 (6 bases). Germline V gene lookup returns CDR1 MDHEN and CDR2 SYDVKM. V dropped 4 bases and J dropped 7 bases, with 13 bases sitting between them. The CDR3 length is 13 residues. CDR3 in DNA: TGTGCCAGCAGTTCCTACAGGGCCGGTGGCTACACCTTC. It translates to CASSSYRAGGYTF.

This rearrangement joins TRBV28 to TRBJ2-6, with TRBD1 as a possible D gene (6 bases). Deletions cut 9 bases from V and 0 bases from J, with 15 bases between. This CDR3 is built from 16 residues. Germline lookup yields CDR1 MDHEN and CDR2 SYDVKM. The CDR3 loop reads CASNRDTSSGANVLTF. CDR3 DNA sequence: TGTGCCAGTAACCGGGACACCTCCTCTGGGGCCAACGTCCTGACTTTC.

The chain couples TRBV7-8 to TRBJ2-4, with TRBD2 as a possible D gene (6 bases). Germline V gives CDR1 SGHVS, CDR2 FQNEAQ. The V end was cut by 5 bases, the J end by 15 bases, with 17 bases between. CDR3 size: 12 residues. The CDR3: CASSPLAGLGYF. The CDR3 coding sequence is TGTGCCAGCAGCCCACTAGCAGGGCTCGGGTACTTC.

V gene TRBV5-1 combines with J gene TRBJ2-7; D gene ambiguous. The V and J ends lost 2 bases and 0 bases respectively, with 6 bases between them. Germline CDR1 and CDR2: SGHRS and YFSETQ. The CDR3 consists of 13 residues. The CDR3: CASSLESSYEQYF. The CDR3 bases are TGCGCCAGCAGCTTAGAGAGCTCCTACGAGCAGTACTTC.

The chain combines TRBV2 with TRBJ2-5; TRBD2 aligns across 8 bases. J gave up 5 bases and V 4 bases, and 6 bases lay outside the gene matches. CDR1 is SNHLY, CDR2 FYNNEI, per germline. There are 14 residues in the CDR3. The CDR3 sequence is CASSGGGGYETQYF. For the CDR3, the DNA is TGTGCCAGCAGTGGGGGCGGGGGGTACGAGACCCAGTACTTC.

The CDR3 protein is CASSFETGGSYEQYF. The CDR3 DNA reads TGTGCCAGCAGCTTTGAGACAGGGGGCTCCTACGAGCAGTACTTC. This chain joins TRBV7-8 and TRBJ2-7, with 9 bases lining up with TRBD1. This CDR3 is 15 amino acids long. The ends lost 3 bases at V and 0 bases at J; junction bases unmatched: 3. Per germline, CDR1 SGHVS and CDR2 FQNEAQ. Supplemented by reference TRBV7-8 and TRBJ2-7, the full variable domain reads GAGVSQSPRYKVAKRGQDVALRCDPISGHVSLFWYQQALGQGPEFLTYFQNEAQLDKSGLPSDRFFAERPEGSVSTLKIQRTQQEDSAVYLCASSFETGGSYEQYFGPGTRLTVT.

This chain uses TRBV4-1 with TRBJ2-3, with D perhaps matching TRBD2 (5 bases). The germline V and J ends were trimmed by 4 bases and 2 bases, with 13 bases remaining between them. Germline CDR1 MGHRA, CDR2 YSYEKL. CDR3 size: 15 residues. This CDR3 is CASSPTGWDTDTQYF. The CDR3 bases are TGCGCCAGCAGCCCGACGGGGTGGGACACAGATACGCAGTATTTT.

This clone occurred once. The chain recombines TRBV24-1 with TRBJ2-3; 11 positions agree with TRBD1. J was trimmed by 2 bases and V by 5 bases; bases with no gene match: 2. CDR1 KGHDR and CDR2 SFDVKD come from the germline V gene. CDR3 length: 15 residues. The CDR3 loop is CATSVGQGATDTQYF. CDR3 in DNA: TGTGCCACCAGTGTCGGACAGGGGGCCACAGATACGCAGTATTTT.

V and J are TRBV4-1 and TRBJ1-1; TRBD1 matches 7 bases. After removal of 5 bases from V and 6 bases from J, the junction contained 12 bases not matched to a gene. There are 15 residues in the CDR3. Germline CDR1 and CDR2: MGHRA and YSYEKL. Here the CDR3 DNA reads TGCGCCAGCAGCGACAGGGAAAGGAATAATGCTGAAGCTTTCTTT. It encodes CASSDRERNNAEAFF.

The V call is TRBV5-1, the J call TRBJ1-5; 7 positions match TRBD1. Germline trimming cut 4 bases from V and 4 bases from J; bases unmatched to any gene: 5. Germline assignment: CDR1 SGHRS and CDR2 YFSETQ. This CDR3 contains 14 residues. The CDR3 nucleotides read TGCGCCAGCAGCCCGACAGGGAGTAATCAGCCCCAGCATTTT. It codes for CASSPTGSNQPQHF. The variable domain in full, with the rest retrieved from reference TRBV5-1 and TRBJ1-5, is KAGVTQTPRYLIKTRGQQVTLSCSPISGHRSVSWYQQTPGQGLQFLFEYFSETQRNKGNFPGRFSGRQFSNSRSEMNVSTLELGDSALYLCASSPTGSNQPQHFGDGTRLSIL.

This sequence joins TRBV13 and TRBJ2-3, with D possibly matching TRBD2 (7 bases). The CDR3 spans 16 residues. V gave up 5 bases and J gave up 5 bases, with 20 bases separating them. Germline V gives CDR1 PRHDT, CDR2 FYEKMQ (reference sequence). CDR3 in DNA: TGTGCCAGCAGCGGCGGGACTATCAGGGGCGGAGATACGCAGTATTTT. Its protein product is CASSGGTIRGGDTQYF.

This sequence joins TRBV5-4 and TRBJ2-2, with TRBD2 matching 11 bases. This CDR3 comprises 18 residues. Trimming at V came to 3 bases and at J to 2 bases, leaving 9 bases not matched to a gene. Germline lookup yields CDR1 SGHNT and CDR2 YYREEE (reference sequence). The CDR3 DNA is TGTGCCAGCAGCTGGGGGTTAACTAGCGGGGGTAACACCGGGGAGCTGTTTTTT. This sequence encodes CASSWGLTSGGNTGELFF.

In its sample, this clone was seen a few times. The gene calls are TRBV14 and TRBJ1-3; 7 bases fit TRBD1. The CDR3 is 15 residues long. In germline, CDR1 is SGHDN, CDR2 FVKESK. V was clipped by 5 bases and J by 4 bases; unmatched bases: 8. CDR3: CASSYGGTAGNTIYF. In DNA form, the CDR3 reads TGTGCCAGCAGCTATGGAGGGACAGCGGGAAACACCATATATTTT.

This chain connects TRBV2 to TRBJ1-6, with unresolved D. Germline V CDR1 and CDR2: SNHLY, FYNNEI. Trimming removed 7 bases from V and 6 bases from J, with 16 bases in between. CDR3 length: 15 residues. The chain's CDR3 is CASKESGGGNSPLHF. The CDR3 bases are TGTGCCAGCAAAGAATCGGGAGGCGGTAATTCACCCCTCCACTTT.

The V call is TRBV5-1, the J call TRBJ1-1; 8 nucleotides match TRBD1. CDR3 length: 13 amino acids. The germline gives CDR1 SGHRS, CDR2 YFSETQ. The V gene end was trimmed by 0 bases and the J gene end by 5 bases; junction bases not matched to a gene: 0. The CDR3 DNA sequence: TGCGCCAGCAGCTTGGACAGGGGGACTGAAGCTTTCTTT. Translation gives CASSLDRGTEAFF.

This clone was counted between two and nine times. This chain uses TRBV7-9 with TRBJ2-3, with 7 bases identical to TRBD2. The CDR3 has 16 amino acids. Trimming at V came to 2 bases and at J to 4 bases, leaving 9 bases not matched to a gene. The germline gives CDR1 SEHNR, CDR2 FQNEAQ (reference sequence). In nucleotides, the CDR3 is TGTGCCAGCAGCTTACCGGTGGGGGGGTATCCAGATACGCAGTATTTT. Translation: CASSLPVGGYPDTQYF.

The chain uses TRBV14 and TRBJ2-7; 7 positions match TRBD1. The germline gives CDR1 SGHDN, CDR2 FVKESK. Trimming cost V 3 bases and J 0 bases; bases outside gene matches: 11. CDR3 size: 17 residues. The CDR3 here is CASSQADRVLYSYEQYF. As DNA, the CDR3 is TGTGCCAGCAGCCAGGCTGACAGGGTTTTGTACTCCTACGAGCAGTACTTC.

The rearrangement links TRBV28 to TRBJ1-2; possibly TRBD1 for D (5 bases). V was cut by 5 bases and J by 4 bases, with 8 bases left in between. The germline V gene has CDR1 MDHEN and CDR2 SYDVKM. CDR3 length: 12 residues. The CDR3 DNA sequence: TGTGCCAGCAGTGGGACTTTCTATGGCTACACCTTC. Translation gives CASSGTFYGYTF.

The gene calls are TRBV14 and TRBJ1-6, with D unresolved. CDR3 length: 16 residues. Trimming took off 0 bases at V and 7 bases at J, with 13 bases between the two ends. CDR1 is SGHDN, CDR2 FVKESK, per germline. The CDR3 here is CASSQDLSVRNSPLHF. The CDR3 DNA sequence: TGTGCCAGCAGCCAAGATCTCAGTGTACGCAATTCACCCCTCCACTTT.

V and J are TRBV3-1 (or the pseudogene TRBV3-2) and TRBJ1-1, with D maybe TRBD1 (5 bases). CDR3 length: 14 amino acids. In germline, CDR1 is LGHDT, CDR2 YNNKEL (reference sequence). The germline V and J ends were trimmed by 4 bases and 4 bases, with 13 bases remaining between them. The CDR3 DNA follows: TGTGCCAGCAGCCTAAACGGGGGGACCACTGAAGCTTTCTTT. Translating gives CASSLNGGTTEAFF.

The gene calls are TRBV3-1 (or the pseudogene TRBV3-2) and TRBJ2-2, with 8 bases that match TRBD1. The V segment lost 3 bases and the J segment 3 bases; nucleotides outside the gene matches: 3. CDR1 is LGHDT, CDR2 YNNKEL, per germline (reference sequence). The CDR3 is 15 residues long. CDR3 coding DNA: TGTGCCAGCAGCCAGAACAGGGGGTACACCGGGGAGCTGTTTTTT. Its protein is CASSQNRGYTGELFF.

The chain couples TRBV7-6 to TRBJ2-7; D might be TRBD2 (5 bases). The CDR3 totals 14 residues. Per the germline V gene, CDR1 is SGHVS and CDR2 is FNYEAQ. V dropped 3 bases and J dropped 1 base, with 10 bases sitting between them. CDR3 amino acids: CASSLAGWSYEQYF. CDR3 in DNA: TGTGCCAGCAGCTTGGCGGGCTGGTCCTACGAGCAGTACTTC.